This T cell receptor (beta chain) was recovered during a study of CD8+ T cells in alopecia areata. Documented treatment: oral pan-JAK inhibitor, 5-10 mg twice daily. CDR1 and CDR2 from the germline V gene are PRHDT and FYEKMQ (reference sequence). The V gene lost 5 bases and the J gene lost 2 bases, with 19 bases spanning the gap. The CDR3 spans 16 residues. Extraction of RNA preceded its reverse transcription into cDNA, which served as the sequencing template. Assay used: immunoSEQ multiplex PCR; TCRdb lists only in-frame clones, some missing. The sample lists 90,000 to 100,000 clones; 60% to 65% were seen once.

The rearrangement joins TRBV13 to TRBJ2-7; TRBD1 might be the D (6 bases). This TCR derives from a human donor with alopecia areata. The sequenced sample was CD8+ T cells sorted from blood, obtained at week 4, from a patient treated with tofacitinib. CDR3 in amino acids: CASSPGKGVQAYEQYF. The CDR3 region has the DNA TGTGCCAGCAGCCCCGGGAAGGGGGTGCAAGCCTACGAGCAGTACTTC.